The T cell receptor beta chain described here comes from a study of blood T cell repertoires in COVID-19. Method: immunoSEQ multiplex PCR; TCRdb's copy keeps in-frame clones and lacks some. The data show approximately 190,000 clones, 80% seen once. Points on this clone: An end of the junction does not agree with germline; a read error may underlie this.

The CDR3 totals 11 residues. Germline V gene data show CDR1 as MNHEY and CDR2 as SVGAGI. This TCR derives from a man aged 55 to 70 with acute or convalescent COVID-19. The chain carries TRBV6-5 and TRBJ1-2, with TRBD1 matching 10 bases. Sequenced sample: peripheral blood. The CDR3 protein is CASSRQGASSF. The CDR3 DNA sequence: TGTGCCAGCAGTAGACAGGGGGCCTCTTCCTTC.